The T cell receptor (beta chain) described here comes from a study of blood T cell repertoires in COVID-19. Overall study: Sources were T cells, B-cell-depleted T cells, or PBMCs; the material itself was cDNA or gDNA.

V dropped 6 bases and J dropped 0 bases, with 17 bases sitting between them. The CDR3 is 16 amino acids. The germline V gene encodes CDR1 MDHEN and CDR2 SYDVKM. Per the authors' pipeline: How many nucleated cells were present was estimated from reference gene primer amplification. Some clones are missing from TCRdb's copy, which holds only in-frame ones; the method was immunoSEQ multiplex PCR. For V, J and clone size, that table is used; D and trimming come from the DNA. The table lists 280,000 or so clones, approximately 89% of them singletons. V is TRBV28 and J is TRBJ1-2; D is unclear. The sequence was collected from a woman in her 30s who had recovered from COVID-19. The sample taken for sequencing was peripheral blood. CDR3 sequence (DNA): TGTGCCAGCAGCACCATGGCGGCCTGGGCTAACTATGGCTACACCTTC. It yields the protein CASSTMAAWANYGYTF.